This T cell receptor (beta chain) is drawn from a study of cytomegalovirus exposure and HLA in healthy donors. TCRdb's table, derived via immunoSEQ multiplex PCR, lists solely in-frame clones and lacks some. Here the sample spans tens of thousands of clones, approximately 96% being singletons. This CDR3 comprises 15 residues. The junction had 1 base not matched to a gene; V was cut back by 1 base and J by 0 bases. Germline loops: CDR1 MDHEN, CDR2 SYDVKM. The sequenced sample was PBMCs. The receptor comes from a man aged 18-30 years in good health and CMV-seronegative. The V call is TRBV28, the J call TRBJ1-2; 8 bases match TRBD1. Here the CDR3 reads CASSLLTGANYGYTF. DNA for the CDR3: TGTGCCAGCAGTTTATTGACAGGGGCTAACTATGGCTACACCTTC.